Reported below is one TCR beta chain. The entry originates in a study of blood T cell repertoires in COVID-19. Study-level background: From T cells, B-cell-depleted T cells, or PBMCs came the material, which was cDNA or gDNA.

CDR1 and CDR2 from the germline V gene are MDHEN and SYDVKM. The CDR3 totals 15 residues. Trimming shortened V by 7 bases and J by 3 bases, and 16 bases separated the two germline ends. Original processing methods: By means of reference gene primer amplification, nucleated cell counts were estimated. This table comes from immunoSEQ multiplex PCR, and its TCRdb copy is limited to in-frame clones, with some not included. V, J and clone size are taken as reported in that table, and D and trimming were inferred from the DNA itself. The profile shows 150,000 to 250,000 clones, approximately 83% of them singletons. Researchers sorted participants into cohorts using their self-reported clinical history.

The receptor was derived from a man aged 40-49 years who had recovered from COVID-19. The chain joins TRBV28 to TRBJ1-5; a weak D match, TRBD1 (5 bases). The sequenced material came from PBMCs or T cells enriched from blood (not recorded which). The CDR3, as DNA: TGTGCCAGCAACGGAGGAGGGGTTAACAATCAGCCCCAGCATTTT. Its protein is CASNGGGVNNQPQHF. The full variable domain, its missing parts supplied by reference TRBV28 and TRBJ1-5, is DVKVTQSSRYLVKRTGEKVFLECVQDMDHENMFWYRQDPGLGLRLIYFSYDVKMKEKGDIPEGYSVSREKKERFSLILESASTNQTSMYLCASNGGGVNNQPQHFGDGTRLSIL.